The 22 T cell receptor beta chains below all came from one sample that was sequenced in a study of T-cell memory formation after mild COVID-19. Using its own MiXCR run on the 5' RACE reads, TCRdb lists one record per CDR3 protein. The sample lists 70,000 to 100,000 distinct CDR3 sequences; over 12% were seen once. Sample: PBMCs or a T cell subset sorted from them (not recorded which). All receptors come from a man in his late teens or twenties who had mild COVID-19 (a few samples of this study predate the infection). Cell type and time point are not known.

The chain joins TRBV29-1 to TRBJ2-7, with D tentatively TRBD1 or TRBD2 (5 bases each). This CDR3 region has 12 residues. Germline-derived CDR1 and CDR2 are SQVTM and ANQGSEA. V lost 7 bases, J lost 3 bases, and 13 bases lay in between. The CDR3 DNA follows: TGCAGCGCTAGCATGACAGACTACGAGCAGTACTTC. It codes for CSASMTDYEQYF.

The chain employs TRBV4-1 and TRBJ1-5, with 8 bases matching TRBD1. The CDR3 consists of 13 residues. V shed 8 bases, J shed 0 bases, and the junction held 0 bases outside the gene matches. Germline-derived CDR1 and CDR2 are MGHRA and YSYEKL. CDR3 sequence: CASQGASNQPQHF. CDR3 coding DNA: TGCGCCAGCCAGGGGGCTAGCAATCAGCCCCAGCATTTT.

The chain carries TRBV7-9 and TRBJ2-1, with D possibly called TRBD1 or TRBD2 (5 bases each). The CDR3 has 11 residues. V was trimmed by 3 bases and J by 14 bases, leaving 11 bases between them. Germline V lookup: CDR1 SEHNR, CDR2 FQNEAQ (reference sequence). The chain's CDR3 is CASSLGPAEFF. The DNA for the CDR3 is TGTGCCAGCAGCTTGGGACCGGCGGAGTTCTTC.

This clonotype was counted between two and nine times. The chain couples TRBV6-5 to TRBJ2-5; D gene uncertain. The V gene's germline CDR1 is MNHEY and CDR2 SVGAGI. V was clipped by 6 bases and J by 5 bases, with 10 bases between them. CDR3 length equals 12 residues. CDR3 coding DNA: TGTGCCAGCAGCCGACCGGCGGAGACCCAGTACTTC. Amino acids: CASSRPAETQYF.

The chain employs TRBV20-1 and TRBJ1-2; D may be TRBD1 (6 bases). Germline-derived CDR1 and CDR2 are DFQATT and SNEGSKA (reference sequence). Trimming stripped 0 bases from V and 5 bases from J, with 13 bases between. The CDR3 has 14 amino acids. The CDR3 sequence: CSARERGALYGYTF. As DNA, the CDR3 is TGCAGTGCTAGAGAACGGGGGGCGCTTTATGGCTACACCTTC.

This clonotype was counted only a few times. The chain uses TRBV7-9 and TRBJ2-5; D is unresolved. Trimming shortened V by 5 bases and J by 3 bases, and 7 bases separated the two germline ends. The CDR3 has 12 residues. CDR1 and CDR2 from the germline V gene are SEHNR and FQNEAQ (reference sequence). The CDR3 nucleotides read TGTGCCAGCAGCAGGACGGAAGAGACCCAGTACTTC. Protein: CASSRTEETQYF.

The sample holds many counts of this clonotype. This chain links TRBV5-1 with TRBJ2-1; D gene unclear. CDR1 is SGHRS and CDR2 is YFSETQ in the germline V gene. CDR3 length: 15 residues. Trimming stripped 0 bases from V and 5 bases from J, with 12 bases between. The CDR3: CASSLAVLSHNEQFF. For the CDR3, the DNA is TGCGCCAGCAGCTTGGCCGTTCTCAGTCACAATGAGCAGTTCTTC.

There are many counts of this clonotype. The chain combines TRBV9 with TRBJ2-2, with no clear D. Germline V CDR1 and CDR2: SGDLS, YYNGEE. V shed 3 bases and J shed 3 bases, with 0 bases lying between them. The CDR3 runs to 11 residues. The CDR3 DNA sequence: TGTGCCAGCAGCGACACCGGGGAGCTGTTTTTT. Translation: CASSDTGELFF.

This clonotype occurred a few times. The genes are TRBV7-9 and TRBJ2-1; D is ambiguous. The V gene's germline CDR1 is SEHNR and CDR2 FQNEAQ (reference sequence). This CDR3 has 12 amino acids. V dropped 5 bases and J dropped 9 bases, with 11 bases sitting between them. In DNA, the CDR3 is TGTGCCAGCAGCCCAGGCGGTCTTGAGCAGTTCTTC. Translating it yields CASSPGGLEQFF.

This rearrangement joins TRBV11-1 to TRBJ2-7; possible D gene TRBD2, 6 bases. Germline V gene data show CDR1 as SGHAT and CDR2 as FQDESV (reference sequence). There are 12 residues in the CDR3. Between the trimmed V and J ends, which lost 3 bases and 6 bases, there was a span of 9 bases. Here the CDR3 reads CASSFGGAEQYF. CDR3 nucleotide sequence: TGTGCCAGCAGCTTCGGGGGAGCCGAGCAGTACTTC. Looking up the rest from reference TRBV11-1 and TRBJ2-7 gives the full variable domain: EAEVAQSPRYKITEKSQAVAFWCDPISGHATLYWYRQILGQGPELLVQFQDESVVDDSQLPKDRFSAERLKGVDSTLKIQPAELGDSAMYLCASSFGGAEQYFGPGTRLTVT.

Here the CDR3 reads CASSRTWDEQYV. The DNA of the CDR3 is TGTGCCAGCAGCCGCACATGGGATGAGCAGTACGTC. V and J are TRBV3-1 and TRBJ2-7; D is ambiguous. In germline, CDR1 is LGHDT, CDR2 YNNKEL (reference sequence). Trimming removed 4 bases at V and 7 bases at J, with 11 bases between. CDR3 length equals 12 residues.

This clonotype has at least ten counts. This chain joins TRBV7-9 and TRBJ1-5; TRBD1 might be the D (5 bases). Per the germline V gene, CDR1 is SEHNR and CDR2 is FQNEAQ (reference sequence). Trimming left V 6 bases short and J 7 bases short, with 10 bases between. CDR3 length: 12 amino acids. CDR3 DNA sequence: TGTGCCAGCAGTTCAGGGACCCAGCCCCAGCATTTT. Its protein is CASSSGTQPQHF.

V usage is TRBV7-9 and J usage is TRBJ2-1, with TRBD1 as a possible D gene (6 bases). Germline V gene data show CDR1 as SEHNR and CDR2 as FQNEAQ (reference sequence). The CDR3 spans 16 residues. Trimming shortened V by 4 bases and J by 7 bases, and 20 bases separated the two germline ends. In DNA form, the CDR3 reads TGTGCCAGCAGCTCGCCGACGGGGCAGGGGACGAATGAGCAGTTCTTC. Translation gives CASSSPTGQGTNEQFF.

This clonotype was picked up a small number of times. The chain links TRBV5-1 to TRBJ2-5, with D tentatively TRBD1 or TRBD2 (6 bases each). CDR3 length: 15 residues. Germline CDR1 SGHRS, CDR2 YFSETQ. Trimming pared 4 bases from V and 5 bases from J, leaving 18 bases between. The chain's CDR3 is CASSGLSRGQETQYF. DNA for the CDR3: TGCGCCAGCAGCGGTCTCTCACGGGGGCAGGAGACCCAGTACTTC.

This chain connects TRBV6-5 to TRBJ1-1; D call uncertain. V lost 8 bases, J lost 1 base, and 14 bases lay in between. The CDR3 is 14 residues long. Germline V gene lookup returns CDR1 MNHEY and CDR2 SVGAGI. This CDR3 is CASASRQPNTEAFF. The CDR3 DNA sequence: TGTGCCAGCGCCTCGAGGCAGCCGAACACTGAAGCTTTCTTT.

This rearrangement joins TRBV4-1 to TRBJ2-5, with D perhaps matching TRBD1 (5 bases). The germline V gene encodes CDR1 MGHRA and CDR2 YSYEKL. This CDR3 spans 16 amino acids. The V and J ends lost 3 bases and 1 base respectively, with 15 bases between them. In DNA, the CDR3 is TGCGCCAGCAGCCAGCCTAGGCAGGGCATCCAAGAGACCCAGTACTTC. This codes for CASSQPRQGIQETQYF.

This chain connects TRBV18 to TRBJ2-1; 8 bases are a match to TRBD1. CDR3 length: 16 amino acids. In germline, CDR1 is KGHSH, CDR2 LQKENI. Trimming at V came to 4 bases and at J to 4 bases, leaving 9 bases not matched to a gene. CDR3 DNA: TGTGCCAGCTCACTTAATCAGGGGGCGAAGTACAATGAGCAGTTCTTC. This encodes CASSLNQGAKYNEQFF.

The chain employs TRBV10-3 and TRBJ2-5, with a possible D match to TRBD2 (6 bases). CDR1 and CDR2 (germline): ENHRY, SYGVKD. The CDR3 is 13 amino acids. The V end was cut by 4 bases, the J end by 1 base, with 7 bases between. CDR3: CAISGGLQETQYF. The CDR3 bases are TGTGCCATCAGTGGGGGACTCCAAGAGACCCAGTACTTC.

A single count supports this clonotype. V gene TRBV2 combines with J gene TRBJ2-2, with TRBD2 identical over 14 bases. The germline gives CDR1 SNHLY, CDR2 FYNNEI. The CDR3 totals 16 residues. After removal of 10 bases from V and 3 bases from J, the junction contained 7 bases not matched to a gene. CDR3 protein: CATDRGLAGDTGELFF. The CDR3 nucleotides read TGTGCCACGGACAGGGGACTAGCGGGGGACACCGGGGAGCTGTTTTTT.

V usage is TRBV6-2 or TRBV6-3 and J usage is TRBJ1-1; TRBD1 might be the D (5 bases). Looked up from germline, CDR1 is MNHEY and CDR2 is SVGEGT. Deletions cut 5 bases from V and 4 bases from J, with 11 bases between. The CDR3 totals 13 residues. CDR3 sequence: CASSLDGTTEAFF. The CDR3 DNA reads as TGTGCCAGCAGTCTCGACGGGACCACTGAAGCTTTCTTT.

This clonotype has only a few counts. The rearrangement links TRBV11-2 to TRBJ2-1; D is unresolved. Per the germline V gene, CDR1 is SGHAT and CDR2 is FQNNGV. This CDR3 has 11 residues. The V and J ends lost 6 bases and 5 bases respectively, with 5 bases between them. The CDR3 DNA follows: TGTGCCAGCAGTAGTCACAATGAGCAGTTCTTC. This sequence encodes CASSSHNEQFF.

V is TRBV7-9 and J is TRBJ2-5; the match to TRBD2 covers 8 bases. The germline V gene has CDR1 SEHNR and CDR2 FQNEAQ (reference sequence). The CDR3 runs 16 residues. Germline trimming cut 1 base from V and 3 bases from J; bases unmatched to any gene: 7. CDR3 DNA sequence: TGTGCCAGCAGCTTAGTGGTGCGGGGGGCGGAAGAGACCCAGTACTTC. Translation gives CASSLVVRGAEETQYF.